The TCR beta chain under discussion was sequenced for a study of blood T cell repertoires in COVID-19 (dated by TCRdb to the early 2020s). About the full investigation: Collaborator samples came from the United States, Italy and Spain and covered acute and convalescent phases of COVID-19. The dataset comprised deeply sampled blood TCRbeta repertoires from subjects exposed to, actively infected with, or recovered from COVID-19. Where HLA class I and class II types were available, the types were taken from metadata supplied by the sample provider, not from assay-based typing. Sample metadata almost always included a de-identified subject ID, COVID-19 status, age in years and sex. The prospective study material was composed of cDNA or gDNA derived from T cells, B-cell-depleted T cells, or PBMCs. The samples were drawn from two sources: the first 160 participants of the ongoing ImmuneRACE study, and fewer than 1,500 subjects contributed by 6 global collaborators. The repertoires were made available in a free public database intended to serve as a resource for research on the immune response to SARS-CoV-2. What the study reported, not specific to this receptor: Clinical and demographic metadata were provided uncurated, with the amount varying by source and participant.

The immunoSEQ Assay, a bias-controlled multiplex PCR, was used to amplify TCRbeta CDR3 regions from genomic DNA. From the authors' description of their analysis: The number of nucleated cells in each sample was estimated from the amplification of reference gene primers within the assay. To quantify the absolute abundance of each unique TCRbeta CDR3 rearrangement, sequence reads were collapsed and filtered. For each sample, productive Simpson clonality was calculated by taking the square root of Simpson's diversity index across productive rearrangements. Sourced from immuneACCESS, this table was stored by TCRdb with only in-frame sequences that have V and J called. A share of the clones is absent; for the studies checked, an unresolved V gene accounts for under half, and the remainder has no known explanation. That table supplies the V and J calls and clone size; D and trimming were determined from the DNA. In this sample the table shows under 250,000 clones, 80% to 90% of which occur a single time. In total, the top ten clones hold around 3% of the sample.

Notes on this clone: The antigen it recognizes is unknown. No base qualities exist here, and no much larger clone lies one base off it.

Samples from volunteer blood donors who had recovered from COVID-19 were contributed by a second Seattle source. Whole blood was collected in K2EDTA tubes by collaborating institutions according to the institutions' own protocols. For TCRbeta analysis, collaborators shipped samples as frozen whole blood, isolated PBMCs, or DNA extracted from either of those sample types. The CDR3 spans 14 residues, from the cysteine through the phenylalanine. Solely the CDR3 DNA is kept, with 42 bases framed from the first base. In the germline V gene, CDR1 corresponds to KGHSH and CDR2 to LQKENI. The germline V and J ends show losses of 6 bases and 4 bases respectively, and no gene match explains 8 bases of the junction.

The rearranged chain carries TRBV18 and TRBJ2-7; TRBD2 aligns with 8 central bases. Sequenced sample: peripheral blood. The receptor was isolated from a man aged 50-59 years who had recovered from COVID-19. Here the CDR3 is given as CASSPGLAGYEQYF. The DNA is TGTGCCAGCTCGCCCGGACTAGCAGGTTACGAGCAGTACTTC.